The entry that follows covers one T cell receptor (beta chain) sequence. The specificity of this receptor is unknown. No much larger clone is present one base from it, and per-base qualities are unavailable. Counted from cysteine to phenylalanine, this CDR3 has 14 amino acids. Only CDR3 DNA is held: 42 bases, read in frame from base 1. V is reduced by 8 bases and J by 0 bases, leaving a spacing of 11 bases between them. From the germline V gene (reference sequence), CDR1 is MNHEY and CDR2 is SMNVEV. The immunoSEQ Assay, a bias-controlled multiplex PCR, was used to amplify TCRbeta CDR3 regions from genomic DNA. The authors processed their data as follows. The number of nucleated cells in each sample was estimated from the amplification of reference gene primers within the assay. To quantify the absolute abundance of each unique TCRbeta CDR3 rearrangement, sequence reads were collapsed and filtered. For each sample, productive Simpson clonality was calculated as the square root of Simpson's diversity index over productive rearrangements. Here the immuneACCESS table is served through TCRdb, limited to in-frame sequences with V and J called. Missing clones are a known gap in these copies; in checked studies unresolved V genes cover under half, and the rest lacks a known reason. D and trimming were read from the DNA, whereas the V and J calls and clone size are those reported in that table. This sample gives about 210,000 clones in total; 84% of them show up just once. The ten largest account for 7.6% of the sample.

The sample is drawn from a study of blood T cell repertoires in COVID-19 (dated by TCRdb to the early 2020s). Background for the entire study: Collaborator samples came from the United States, Italy and Spain and covered acute and convalescent phases of COVID-19. The samples were drawn from the first 160 participants of the ongoing ImmuneRACE study and from more than 1,000 subjects provided by 6 global collaborators. Sample metadata almost always included a de-identified subject ID, COVID-19 status, age in years and sex. A freely available public database, intended as a resource for researchers studying the immune response to SARS-CoV-2, is where the repertoires were released. The dataset comprised deeply sampled blood TCRbeta repertoires from subjects exposed to, actively infected with, or recovered from COVID-19. HLA class I and class II types, where available, came from metadata supplied by the sample provider rather than from assay-based typing. The prospective study material was composed of cDNA or gDNA derived from T cells, B-cell-depleted T cells, or PBMCs. Study-wide findings and limitations: Clinical and demographic metadata were provided uncurated, with the amount varying by source and participant.

Collaborating institutions collected whole blood in K2EDTA tubes following their own protocols. For TCRbeta analysis, collaborators shipped samples in one of three forms: frozen whole blood, isolated PBMCs, or DNA extracted from either of those sample types. Material for sequencing was peripheral blood. The chain employs TRBV27 and TRBJ1-3; the D gene is unclear. This clonotype was obtained from a woman aged 50 to 60 with active or convalescent COVID-19. The CDR3 region has the sequence CASGSHASGNTIYF. Read as DNA, the sequence is TGTGCCAGCGGCTCCCACGCCTCTGGAAACACCATATATTTT.